One and the same sample provided the 29 T cell receptor beta chains below, sequenced in a study of blood T cell repertoires in COVID-19. Using immunoSEQ multiplex PCR, the repertoire was profiled, and TCRdb retains in-frame clones only, with some absent. The sample includes about 300,000 clones, about 89% of them seen just once. Sequenced sample: PBMCs or T cells enriched from blood (not recorded which). These receptors originate from a man in his sixties who had recovered from COVID-19.

The chain is built from TRBV19 and TRBJ2-5; 9 bases are a match to TRBD1. CDR3 length: 19 amino acids. CDR1 and CDR2 (germline): LNHDA, SQIVND (reference sequence). The J segment lost 5 bases and the V segment lost 5 bases, leaving 21 bases of the junction unmatched. CDR3 bases: TGTGCCAGTAGTCCCAGGACAGGGGTTCAGGTCCATGTAGTGGAGACCCAGTACTTC. Translated: CASSPRTGVQVHVVETQYF.

This CDR3 reads CASSLQGRGETQYF. In nucleotides, the CDR3 is TGCGCCAGCAGCTTGCAGGGCAGGGGAGAGACCCAGTACTTC. The V call is TRBV5-1, the J call TRBJ2-5; TRBD1 might be the D (6 bases). Germline lookup yields CDR1 SGHRS and CDR2 YFSETQ. Trimming pared 1 base from V and 4 bases from J, leaving 11 bases between. This CDR3 contains 14 residues.

This chain connects TRBV10-1 to TRBJ1-5; D uncertain. Germline lookup yields CDR1 WNHNN and CDR2 SYGVQD (reference sequence). The CDR3 length is 11 residues. The V gene lost 9 bases and the J gene lost 5 bases, with 8 bases spanning the gap. This CDR3 reads CARGGDQPQHF. The CDR3 coding sequence is TGCGCCAGGGGAGGAGATCAGCCCCAGCATTTT.

The J gene is TRBJ1-1, the V gene TRBV5-1, with D possibly being TRBD1 (5 bases). Trimming shortened V by 4 bases and J by 0 bases, and 13 bases separated the two germline ends. Per germline, CDR1 SGHRS and CDR2 YFSETQ. The length of the CDR3 is 15 residues. CDR3 in amino acids: CASSVQGAVNTEAFF. The CDR3 DNA is TGCGCCAGCAGCGTGCAAGGGGCCGTGAACACTGAAGCTTTCTTT. Based on the CDR3 plus reference TRBV5-1 and TRBJ1-1, the full variable domain is KAGVTQTPRYLIKTRGQQVTLSCSPISGHRSVSWYQQTPGQGLQFLFEYFSETQRNKGNFPGRFSGRQFSNSRSEMNVSTLELGDSALYLCASSVQGAVNTEAFFGQGTRLTVV.

Notes on this clone: Within the sample, other DNA sequences also encode this same CDR3. This chain uses TRBV28 with TRBJ1-2; no reliable D call. V gave up 3 bases and J gave up 5 bases, with 7 bases separating them. Germline CDR1 and CDR2: MDHEN and SYDVKM. The CDR3 consists of 12 residues. CDR3 protein: CASSLRGYGYTF. DNA for the CDR3: TGTGCCAGCAGTTTGCGGGGTTATGGCTACACCTTC.

The chain couples TRBV7-3 to TRBJ1-4; weak D call: TRBD1 (6 bases). This CDR3 comprises 13 residues. V was pared by 3 bases and J by 6 bases, with 8 bases between. Germline V CDR1 and CDR2: SGHTA, FQGTGA. The CDR3 region is CASSLGADEKLFF. The CDR3 coding sequence is TGTGCCAGCAGCTTGGGGGCTGATGAAAAACTGTTTTTT.

The rearrangement joins TRBV18 to TRBJ1-3; no clear D gene. This CDR3 has 16 residues. V was shortened by 0 bases and J by 0 bases, with 9 bases between the two germline ends. Per the germline V gene, CDR1 is KGHSH and CDR2 is LQKENI. The CDR3 sequence is CASSPPSGSSGNTIYF. CDR3 nucleotides: TGTGCCAGCTCACCACCCTCCGGGAGCTCTGGAAACACCATATATTTT.

This chain uses TRBV11-2 with TRBJ2-7; D remains ambiguous. The germline V and J ends were trimmed by 1 base and 0 bases, with 7 bases remaining between them. The CDR3 has 14 amino acids. Looked up from germline, CDR1 is SGHAT and CDR2 is FQNNGV. CDR3 nucleotide sequence: TGTGCCAGCAGCTTAGTTGTGAGCTCCTACGAGCAGTACTTC. As protein: CASSLVVSSYEQYF.

The rearrangement uses TRBV28 and TRBJ1-5; D gene ambiguous. Germline V lookup: CDR1 MDHEN, CDR2 SYDVKM. The CDR3 runs to 15 residues. Trimming stripped 5 bases from V and 0 bases from J, with 11 bases between. The CDR3 reads CASSKLPYSNQPQHF. CDR3 nucleotide sequence: TGTGCCAGCAGTAAGCTCCCTTATAGCAATCAGCCCCAGCATTTT.

The chain is built from TRBV7-2 and TRBJ1-5, with 10 bases fitting TRBD1. The CDR3 loop spans 16 amino acids. Per the germline V gene, CDR1 is SGHTA and CDR2 is FQGNSA. V lost 4 bases to trimming and J lost 1 base; unmatched junction nucleotides: 4. The CDR3 nucleotides are TGTGCCAGCAGCTCCCGGGACAGGGGAAGCAATCAGCCCCAGCATTTT. The encoded protein is CASSSRDRGSNQPQHF.

The V and J genes are TRBV19 and TRBJ2-2, with 9 nucleotides matching TRBD2. Per germline, CDR1 LNHDA and CDR2 SQIVND (reference sequence). V shed 8 bases, J shed 5 bases, and the junction held 12 bases outside the gene matches. The CDR3 loop spans 16 amino acids. The CDR3 region has the DNA TGTGCCAGTGCCAGACAAGCGGGAGGAGATACCGGGGAGCTGTTTTTT. It codes for CASARQAGGDTGELFF.

The gene calls are TRBV28 and TRBJ2-3; no definite D call. Per germline, CDR1 MDHEN and CDR2 SYDVKM. V lost 6 bases to trimming and J lost 3 bases, with 7 bases between them. The CDR3 extends over 12 amino acids. CDR3 DNA sequence: TGTGCCAGCAGCTCCTTGACAGATACGCAGTATTTT. Translated, it gives CASSSLTDTQYF. The full variable domain, its missing parts supplied by reference TRBV28 and TRBJ2-3, is DVKVTQSSRYLVKRTGEKVFLECVQDMDHENMFWYRQDPGLGLRLIYFSYDVKMKEKGDIPEGYSVSREKKERFSLILESASTNQTSMYLCASSSLTDTQYFGPGTRLTVL.

The chain couples TRBV11-2 to TRBJ2-7; D uncertain. CDR3 length: 13 amino acids. V was clipped by 6 bases and J by 2 bases, with 11 bases between them. Germline values: CDR1 SGHAT, CDR2 FQNNGV. The CDR3 bases are TGTGCCAGCAGTTTCAGCGCAACCTACGAGCAGTACTTC. Translation: CASSFSATYEQYF.

V is TRBV6-1 and J is TRBJ2-7, with 8 bases matching TRBD1. V shed 3 bases and J 2 bases; nucleotides not matched to a gene: 0. This CDR3 has 13 residues. Per the germline V gene, CDR1 is MNHNS and CDR2 is SASEGT. CDR3 coding DNA: TGTGCCAGCAGTGACAGGGGGCCCTACGAGCAGTACTTC. It codes for CASSDRGPYEQYF.

As regards this clone: This specimen includes other DNA sequences encoding the same CDR3. The V gene is TRBV9, the J gene TRBJ2-1, with 7 bases fitting TRBD2. Germline CDR1 and CDR2: SGDLS and YYNGEE. With 2 bases clipped from V and 0 bases from J, the junction kept 8 bases outside the gene matches. The CDR3 is made up of 17 amino acids. The CDR3 nucleotides are TGTGCCAGCAGCGTTGGTCTAGCGGAGAGCTCCTACAATGAGCAGTTCTTC. As protein: CASSVGLAESSYNEQFF. The full variable domain, with the rest looked up from reference TRBV9 and TRBJ2-1, is DSGVTQTPKHLITATGQRVTLRCSPRSGDLSVYWYQQSLDQGLQFLIQYYNGEERAKGNILERFSAQQFPDLHSELNLSSLELGDSALYFCASSVGLAESSYNEQFFGPGTRLTVL.

This chain uses TRBV18 with TRBJ2-2, with TRBD2 matching 12 bases. The CDR3 loop spans 18 amino acids. Germline V gene data show CDR1 as KGHSH and CDR2 as LQKENI. V shed 1 base, J shed 4 bases, and the junction held 7 bases outside the gene matches. In nucleotides, the CDR3 is TGTGCCAGCTCACCACAAGGACTAGCGGGGCGGGTCACCGGGGAGCTGTTTTTT. Residues: CASSPQGLAGRVTGELFF.

Worth noting for this clone: At the DNA level, this CDR3 is encoded by other sequences in the same sample as well. The chain uses TRBV19 and TRBJ2-7; the match to TRBD1 covers 10 bases. The CDR3 is 15 residues long. Germline values: CDR1 LNHDA, CDR2 SQIVND (reference sequence). The trim removed 3 bases at V and 1 base at J, leaving 3 bases unmatched. CDR3 bases: TGTGCCAGTAGTATCGACAGGGGGCTATCCTACGAGCAGTACTTC. Translated, it gives CASSIDRGLSYEQYF.

The chain uses TRBV28 and TRBJ1-5; the match to TRBD1 covers 8 bases. Per germline, CDR1 MDHEN and CDR2 SYDVKM. The V segment lost 6 bases and the J segment 2 bases; nucleotides outside the gene matches: 6. CDR3 length: 15 amino acids. The DNA for the CDR3 is TGTGCCAGCAGCGCAGGGGGCTGGGGCAATCAGCCCCAGCATTTT. Translated: CASSAGGWGNQPQHF.

V is TRBV28 and J is TRBJ1-5; 7 bases are a match to TRBD1. Germline values: CDR1 MDHEN, CDR2 SYDVKM. V shed 0 bases and J 4 bases; nucleotides not matched to a gene: 3. The CDR3 extends over 15 amino acids. The CDR3 protein is CASSLWVTGNQPQHF. The CDR3 nucleotides read TGTGCCAGCAGTTTATGGGTGACAGGGAATCAGCCCCAGCATTTT. Based on the CDR3 plus reference TRBV28 and TRBJ1-5, the full variable domain is DVKVTQSSRYLVKRTGEKVFLECVQDMDHENMFWYRQDPGLGLRLIYFSYDVKMKEKGDIPEGYSVSREKKERFSLILESASTNQTSMYLCASSLWVTGNQPQHFGDGTRLSIL.

The chain joins TRBV7-8 to TRBJ1-5, with 8 bases that match TRBD1. Per the germline V gene, CDR1 is SGHVS and CDR2 is FQNEAQ. CDR3 length: 16 amino acids. Trimming at V came to 5 bases and at J to 1 base, leaving 7 bases not matched to a gene. The CDR3 DNA is TGTGCCAGCAGCGGCCGCAGGGGGCTCAGCAATCAGCCCCAGCATTTT. Protein: CASSGRRGLSNQPQHF.

This clone was picked up one time. V usage is TRBV28 and J usage is TRBJ1-2; no reliable D call. CDR1 and CDR2 (germline): MDHEN, SYDVKM. Trimming took off 1 base at V and 4 bases at J, with 10 bases between the two ends. This CDR3 has 14 residues. The CDR3 loop reads CASSLSRVGYGYTF. The CDR3 DNA follows: TGTGCCAGCAGTTTATCGAGGGTTGGCTATGGCTACACCTTC.

The chain recombines TRBV5-4 with TRBJ2-7; possibly TRBD1 for D (5 bases). Trimming stripped 1 base from V and 3 bases from J, with 14 bases between. Germline V CDR1 and CDR2: SGHNT, YYREEE (reference sequence). This CDR3 spans 15 amino acids. CDR3 amino acids: CASSLYGRTHYEQYF. The CDR3 DNA sequence: TGTGCCAGCAGCTTGTATGGCAGGACACACTACGAGCAGTACTTC.

This clone was detected a few times. The chain has TRBV29-1 and TRBJ1-2; 8 positions agree with TRBD1. Germline V gives CDR1 SQVTM, CDR2 ANQGSEA. The J segment lost 7 bases and the V segment lost 0 bases, leaving 16 bases of the junction unmatched. This CDR3 contains 17 residues. CDR3 sequence reads: CSVEEGDRRKGGRGYTF. For the CDR3, the DNA is TGCAGCGTTGAAGAAGGGGACAGGCGGAAGGGGGGTCGTGGCTACACCTTC. The whole variable domain, filled in from reference TRBV29-1 and TRBJ1-2, reads SAVISQKPSRDICQRGTSLTIQCQVDSQVTMMFWYRQQPGQSLTLIATANQGSEATYESGFVIDKFPISRPNLTFSTLTVSNMSPEDSSIYLCSVEEGDRRKGGRGYTFGSGTRLTVV.

The chain joins TRBV14 to TRBJ2-7, with 7 positions matching TRBD1. V lost 3 bases and J lost 3; bases outside the gene matches: 8. The CDR3 has 15 amino acids. Looked up from germline, CDR1 is SGHDN and CDR2 is FVKESK. The CDR3 loop reads CASSQQTGAGYEQYF. The CDR3 DNA reads as TGTGCCAGCAGCCAGCAAACAGGGGCCGGCTACGAGCAGTACTTC. The full variable domain, with the rest looked up from reference TRBV14 and TRBJ2-7, is EAGVTQFPSHSVIEKGQTVTLRCDPISGHDNLYWYRRVMGKEIKFLLHFVKESKQDESGMPNNRFLAERTGGTYSTLKVQPAELEDSGVYFCASSQQTGAGYEQYFGPGTRLTVT.

The chain is built from TRBV21-1 and TRBJ2-4; TRBD2, the table's D call, lacks a check against the DNA. TRBV21-1 is described as a pseudogene. The CDR3 loop spans 13 amino acids. CDR3 nucleotide sequence: TGTGCCAGCAGCAGGGAGTGCCAGGACATTCAGTACTTC. Its translation is CASSRECQDIQYF.

The chain is built from TRBV6-5 and TRBJ2-1; D unresolved. Germline V gene lookup returns CDR1 MNHEY and CDR2 SVGAGI. The germline V and J ends were trimmed by 2 bases and 1 base, with 9 bases remaining between them. The CDR3 is 15 residues long. Here the CDR3 reads CASSYEASSYNEQFF. The CDR3 DNA reads TGTGCCAGCAGTTACGAAGCTTCGTCCTACAATGAGCAGTTCTTC.

The rearrangement links TRBV9 to TRBJ1-4; 10 bases align to TRBD1. The V and J ends lost 3 bases and 1 base, in that order; junction bases with no gene match: 3. This CDR3 is 16 amino acids long. Germline CDR1 and CDR2: SGDLS and YYNGEE. In DNA form, the CDR3 reads TGTGCCAGCAGCGGAGACAGGGGGCTAACTAATGAAAAACTGTTTTTT. It is translated as CASSGDRGLTNEKLFF.

V is TRBV24-1 and J is TRBJ2-3, with TRBD2 matching 14 bases. Trimming took 5 bases from V and 6 from J; bases not matched to a gene: 12. The CDR3 totals 18 residues. CDR1 and CDR2 from the germline V gene are KGHDR and SFDVKD. CDR3 in DNA: TGTGCCACCAGTGCAACCGGGACTAGCGGGAGTAGGCTGGATACGCAGTATTTT. Residues: CATSATGTSGSRLDTQYF.

This clone was detected once. This chain links TRBV7-6 with TRBJ2-3; 8 positions match TRBD1. J lost 0 bases, V lost 5 bases, and 4 bases had no gene match. Germline CDR1 SGHVS, CDR2 FNYEAQ. The CDR3 consists of 15 residues. The CDR3 loop is CASSPQGASTDTQYF. In DNA form, the CDR3 reads TGTGCCAGCAGCCCGCAGGGGGCTAGCACAGATACGCAGTATTTT. The full variable domain, rest sourced from reference TRBV7-6 and TRBJ2-3, is GAGVSQSPRYKVTKRGQDVALRCDPISGHVSLYWYRQALGQGPEFLTYFNYEAQQDKSGLPNDRFSAERPEGSISTLTIQRTEQRDSAMYRCASSPQGASTDTQYFGPGTRLTVL.